The clone carrying this TCR beta chain was recorded at least ten times. These data come from a study of T cells in Graves' hyperthyroidism and ophthalmopathy. Trimming cost V 5 bases and J 1 base; bases outside gene matches: 5. CDR3 length: 16 residues. The source material, RNA transcripts, was used to amplify TCR beta CDR3 regions. First-round RT-PCR of the TCR CDR3 relied on the HTBI primer set. TCRdb itself ran the multiplex PCR reads through MiXCR, one entry per CDR3 protein. This repertoire shows about 380,000 distinct CDR3 sequences, over 11% found once; its top ten account for approximately 10%.

The TCR was taken from a woman aged 60-70 years with Graves' hyperthyroidism. The V gene is TRBV12-3 or TRBV12-4, the J gene TRBJ1-4; 9 bases are shared with TRBD1. The sequencing input was blood. The CDR3 coding sequence is TGTGCCAGCAGTCTGGGACAGGGACGAACTAATGAAAAACTGTTTTTT. Its protein product is CASSLGQGRTNEKLFF.